This TCR beta chain was captured in a study of T-cell memory formation after mild COVID-19. Study results and limitations: For contracting clones, CD4+ ones sat mainly in CM and EM, CD8+ in EMRA. Within pre-infection memory, some responding clones were found, suggesting cross-reactive memory joined.

Germline V gene data show CDR1 as MNHEY and CDR2 as SVGEGT. The CDR3 runs to 16 residues. The ends were cut back, 2 bases at V and 1 base at J, with 12 bases in the middle. In this sample, this clonotype turned up a few times. Its antigen remains unknown. Sample barcodes and UMIs were carried by the TCR alpha and TCR beta cDNA libraries that 5'RACE generated with constant-segment primers. TCRdb redid the calling of the 5' RACE reads with MiXCR, one entry per CDR3 protein. The sample has 540,000 or so distinct CDR3 sequences, approximately 20% seen once; the top ten hold approximately 13%. This rearrangement joins TRBV6-2 or TRBV6-3 to TRBJ1-3; no clear D gene. Material for sequencing was PBMCs or a T cell subset sorted from them (not recorded which). This TCR derives from an adult woman who had mild COVID-19 (a few samples of this study predate the infection). Cell type and time point are not known. CDR3 region: CASSYEHPRSGNTIYF. The CDR3, as DNA: TGTGCCAGCAGTTACGAACACCCGAGGTCTGGAAACACCATATATTTT.